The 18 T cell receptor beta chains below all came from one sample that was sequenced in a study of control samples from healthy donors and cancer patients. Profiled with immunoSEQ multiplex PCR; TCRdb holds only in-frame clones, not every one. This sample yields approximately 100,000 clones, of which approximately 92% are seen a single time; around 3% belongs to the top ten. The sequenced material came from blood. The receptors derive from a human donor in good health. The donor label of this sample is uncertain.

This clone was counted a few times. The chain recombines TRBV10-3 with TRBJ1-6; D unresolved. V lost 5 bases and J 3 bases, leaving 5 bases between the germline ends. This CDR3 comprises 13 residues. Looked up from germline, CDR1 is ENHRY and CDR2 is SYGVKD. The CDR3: CAISQNYNSPLHF. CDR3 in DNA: TGTGCCATCAGTCAGAACTATAATTCACCCCTCCACTTT.

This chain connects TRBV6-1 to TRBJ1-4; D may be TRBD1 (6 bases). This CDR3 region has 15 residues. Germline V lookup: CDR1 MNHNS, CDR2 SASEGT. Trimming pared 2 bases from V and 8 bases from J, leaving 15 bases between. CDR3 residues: CASSELTGTAEKLFF. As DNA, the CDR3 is TGTGCCAGCAGTGAATTAACAGGGACGGCGGAAAAACTGTTTTTT.

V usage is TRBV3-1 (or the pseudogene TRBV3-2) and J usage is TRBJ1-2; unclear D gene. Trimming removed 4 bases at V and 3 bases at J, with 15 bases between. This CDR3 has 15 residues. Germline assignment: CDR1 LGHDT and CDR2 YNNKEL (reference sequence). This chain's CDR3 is CASSRRGDSHYGYTF. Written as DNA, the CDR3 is TGTGCCAGCAGCCGCCGAGGAGACTCTCACTATGGCTACACCTTC.

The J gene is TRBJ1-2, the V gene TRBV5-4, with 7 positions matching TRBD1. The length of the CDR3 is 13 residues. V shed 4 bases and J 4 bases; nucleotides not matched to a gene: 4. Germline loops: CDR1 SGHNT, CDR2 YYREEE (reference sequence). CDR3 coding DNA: TGTGCCAGCAGCACTTCAGGGGGCTATGGCTACACCTTC. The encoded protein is CASSTSGGYGYTF. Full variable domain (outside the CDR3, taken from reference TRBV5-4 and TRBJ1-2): ETGVTQSPTHLIKTRGQQVTLRCSSQSGHNTVSWYQQALGQGPQFIFQYYREEENGRGNFPPRFSGLQFPNYSSELNVNALELDDSALYLCASSTSGGYGYTFGSGTRLTVV.

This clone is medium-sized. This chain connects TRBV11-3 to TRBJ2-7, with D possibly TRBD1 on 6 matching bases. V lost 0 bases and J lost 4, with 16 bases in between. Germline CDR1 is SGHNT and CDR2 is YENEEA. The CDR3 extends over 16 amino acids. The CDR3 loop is CASSLEINRAWYEQYF. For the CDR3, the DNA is TGTGCCAGCAGCTTAGAAATCAACAGGGCCTGGTACGAGCAGTACTTC.

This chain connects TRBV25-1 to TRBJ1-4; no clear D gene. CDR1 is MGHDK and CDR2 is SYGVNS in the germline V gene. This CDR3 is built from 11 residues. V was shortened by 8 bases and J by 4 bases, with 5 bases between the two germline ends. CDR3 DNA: TGTGCCAGCCGGCGTAATGAAAAACTGTTTTTT. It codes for CASRRNEKLFF.

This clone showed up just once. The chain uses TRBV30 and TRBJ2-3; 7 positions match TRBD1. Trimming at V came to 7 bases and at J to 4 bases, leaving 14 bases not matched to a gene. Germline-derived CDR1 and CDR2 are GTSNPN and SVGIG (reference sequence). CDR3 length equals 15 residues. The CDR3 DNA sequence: TGTGCCTACATCACAGGGGAAGCAAGGGCAGATACGCAGTATTTT. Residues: CAYITGEARADTQYF.

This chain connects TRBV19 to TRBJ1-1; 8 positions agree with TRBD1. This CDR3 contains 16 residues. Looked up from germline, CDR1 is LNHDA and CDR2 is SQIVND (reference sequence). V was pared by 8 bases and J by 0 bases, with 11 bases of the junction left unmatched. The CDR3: CASGSNRGIMNTEAFF. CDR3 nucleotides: TGTGCCAGTGGATCTAACAGGGGGATAATGAACACTGAAGCTTTCTTT. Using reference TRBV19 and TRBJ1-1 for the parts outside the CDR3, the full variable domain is DGGITQSPKYLFRKEGQNVTLSCEQNLNHDAMYWYRQDPGQGLRLIYYSQIVNDFQKGDIAEGYSVSREKKESFPLTVTSAQKNPTAFYLCASGSNRGIMNTEAFFGQGTRLTVV.

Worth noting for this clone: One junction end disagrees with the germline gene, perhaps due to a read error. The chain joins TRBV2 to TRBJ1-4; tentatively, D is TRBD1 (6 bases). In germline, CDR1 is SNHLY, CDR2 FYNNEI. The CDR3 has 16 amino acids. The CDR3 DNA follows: TGTGCCAGCAGGGAAGGACAGACCGAAACTAATGAAAAACTGTTTTTT. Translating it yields CASREGQTETNEKLFF.

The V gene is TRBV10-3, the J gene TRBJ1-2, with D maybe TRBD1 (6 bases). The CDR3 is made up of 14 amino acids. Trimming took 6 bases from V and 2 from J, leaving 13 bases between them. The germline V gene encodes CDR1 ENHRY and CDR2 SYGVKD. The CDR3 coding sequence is TGTGCCATCAGGGGAGAACAGGGCAACTATGGCTACACCTTC. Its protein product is CAIRGEQGNYGYTF.

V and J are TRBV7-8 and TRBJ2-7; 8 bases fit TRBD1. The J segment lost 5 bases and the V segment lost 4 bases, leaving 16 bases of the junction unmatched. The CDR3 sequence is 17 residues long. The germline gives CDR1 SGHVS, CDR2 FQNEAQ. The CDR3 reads CASSSISIRGRSDEQYF. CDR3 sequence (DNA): TGTGCCAGCAGCTCAATCTCGATCAGGGGGCGGTCCGACGAGCAGTACTTC.

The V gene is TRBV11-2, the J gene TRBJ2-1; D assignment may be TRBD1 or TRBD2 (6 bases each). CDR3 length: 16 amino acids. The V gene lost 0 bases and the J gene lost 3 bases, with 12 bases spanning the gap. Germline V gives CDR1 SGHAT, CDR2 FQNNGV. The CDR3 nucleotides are TGTGCCAGCAGCTTAGATATAGGGGGGCTCTACAATGAGCAGTTCTTC. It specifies CASSLDIGGLYNEQFF. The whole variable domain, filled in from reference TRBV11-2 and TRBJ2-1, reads EAGVAQSPRYKIIEKRQSVAFWCNPISGHATLYWYQQILGQGPKLLIQFQNNGVVDDSQLPKDRFSAERLKGVDSTLKIQPAKLEDSAVYLCASSLDIGGLYNEQFFGPGTRLTVL.

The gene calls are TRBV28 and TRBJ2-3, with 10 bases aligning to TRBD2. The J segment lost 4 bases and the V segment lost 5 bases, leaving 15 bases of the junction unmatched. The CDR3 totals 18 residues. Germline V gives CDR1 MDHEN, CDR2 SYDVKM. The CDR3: CASSAPTIGLAGADTQYF. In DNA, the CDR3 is TGTGCCAGCAGTGCCCCGACTATAGGTCTAGCGGGGGCAGATACGCAGTATTTT. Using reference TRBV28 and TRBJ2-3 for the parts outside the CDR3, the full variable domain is DVKVTQSSRYLVKRTGEKVFLECVQDMDHENMFWYRQDPGLGLRLIYFSYDVKMKEKGDIPEGYSVSREKKERFSLILESASTNQTSMYLCASSAPTIGLAGADTQYFGPGTRLTVL.

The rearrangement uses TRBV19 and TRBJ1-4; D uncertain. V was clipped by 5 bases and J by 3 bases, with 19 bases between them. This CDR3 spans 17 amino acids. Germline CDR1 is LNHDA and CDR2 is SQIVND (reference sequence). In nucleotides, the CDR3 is TGTGCCAGTAGTCCCATCCTCTGGGGAGGTGCTAATGAAAAACTGTTTTTT. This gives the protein CASSPILWGGANEKLFF.

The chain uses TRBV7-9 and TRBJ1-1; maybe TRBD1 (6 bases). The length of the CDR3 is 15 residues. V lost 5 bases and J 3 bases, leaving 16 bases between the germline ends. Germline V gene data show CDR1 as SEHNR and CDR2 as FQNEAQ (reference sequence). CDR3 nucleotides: TGTGCCAGCAGCACGGCACAGGGCGCGGACACTGAAGCTTTCTTT. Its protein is CASSTAQGADTEAFF.

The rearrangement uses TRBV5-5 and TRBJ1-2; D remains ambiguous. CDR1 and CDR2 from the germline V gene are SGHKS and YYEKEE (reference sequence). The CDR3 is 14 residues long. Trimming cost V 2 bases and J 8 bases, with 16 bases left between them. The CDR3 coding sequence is TGTGCCAGCAGCTTTTCTAGTCAGGTGGACGGCTACACCTTC. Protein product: CASSFSSQVDGYTF. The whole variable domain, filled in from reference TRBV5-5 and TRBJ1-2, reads DAGVTQSPTHLIKTRGQQVTLRCSPISGHKSVSWYQQVLGQGPQFIFQYYEKEERGRGNFPDRFSARQFPNYSSELNVNALLLGDSALYLCASSFSSQVDGYTFGSGTRLTVV.

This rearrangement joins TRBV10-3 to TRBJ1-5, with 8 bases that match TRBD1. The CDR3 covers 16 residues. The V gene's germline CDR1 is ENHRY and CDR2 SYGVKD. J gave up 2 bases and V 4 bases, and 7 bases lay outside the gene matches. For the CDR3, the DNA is TGTGCCATCAGTGGTGCAGGGGGCACGGGCAATCAGCCCCAGCATTTT. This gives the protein CAISGAGGTGNQPQHF.

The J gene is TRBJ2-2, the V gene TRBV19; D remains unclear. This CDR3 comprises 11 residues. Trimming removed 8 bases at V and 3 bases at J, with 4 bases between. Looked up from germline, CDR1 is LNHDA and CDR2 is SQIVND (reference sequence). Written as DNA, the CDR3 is TGTGCCAGTCTGGACACCGGGGAGCTGTTTTTT. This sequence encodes CASLDTGELFF.